A single sample gave rise to the 29 T cell receptor beta chains below, sequenced in a study of cytomegalovirus exposure and HLA in healthy donors. With 60 Vbeta and 13 Jbeta primers, the PCR was carried out. Measured with immunoSEQ multiplex PCR; TCRdb has only the in-frame clones, and not every one. The sample has about 56,000 clones, just under 85% seen once. The specimen sequenced was PBMCs. The receptor source for this set is a man aged 35 to 55 in good health and CMV-seronegative.

The chain couples TRBV21-1 to TRBJ2-3; the D segment call TRBD1 is taken from the table without a DNA check. TRBV21-1 counts as a pseudogene. This CDR3 comprises 15 residues. The CDR3 protein is CASSTGTGGTDTQYF. CDR3 DNA sequence: TGTGCCAGCAGCACAGGGACAGGGGGCACAGATACGCAGTATTTT.

The chain links TRBV30 to TRBJ1-1, with a possible D match to TRBD1 (5 bases). The CDR3 runs 13 residues. The V gene's germline CDR1 is GTSNPN and CDR2 SVGIG (reference sequence). Deletions cut 5 bases from V and 5 bases from J, with 15 bases between. CDR3 in DNA: TGTGCCTGGGCGGGACCGGAGGGAACTGAAGCTTTCTTT. Translated: CAWAGPEGTEAFF.

This chain joins TRBV5-1 and TRBJ1-2; D is undetermined. Between the trimmed V and J ends, which lost 4 bases and 0 bases, there was a span of 10 bases. The length of the CDR3 is 14 residues. CDR1 SGHRS and CDR2 YFSETQ come from the germline V gene. Here the CDR3 reads CASSRDTANYGYTF. As DNA, the CDR3 is TGCGCCAGCAGCAGAGATACCGCTAACTATGGCTACACCTTC.

The table lists this clone with a count of one. V is TRBV15 and J is TRBJ1-3; maybe TRBD1 (6 bases). Germline V gene sequence: CDR1 LNHNV, CDR2 YYDKDF (reference sequence). Trimming cost V 0 bases and J 4 bases, with 10 bases left between them. This CDR3 comprises 15 residues. In nucleotides, the CDR3 is TGTGCCACCAGCAGAGATTCAGGGGTCGGAAACACCATATATTTT. Encoded protein: CATSRDSGVGNTIYF.

This clone was found a few times. The CDR3 loop reads CSVAISMNTEAFF. Here the CDR3 DNA reads TGCAGCGTTGCCATAAGCATGAACACTGAAGCTTTCTTT. The J gene is TRBJ1-1, the V gene TRBV29-1; unclear D gene. Trimming took 4 bases from V and 0 from J, leaving 9 bases between them. This CDR3 spans 13 amino acids. Germline CDR1 and CDR2: SQVTM and ANQGSEA.

This clone occurred once. This sequence joins TRBV9 and TRBJ2-7, with D perhaps TRBD1 (6 bases). This CDR3 contains 13 residues. Germline loops: CDR1 SGDLS, CDR2 YYNGEE. V lost 0 bases to trimming and J lost 4 bases, with 8 bases between them. CDR3 bases: TGTGCCAGCAGCGTAGCCCAGGGGTACGAGCAGTACTTC. Its protein is CASSVAQGYEQYF.

The V gene is TRBV5-1, the J gene TRBJ1-1; no definite D call. The CDR3 runs 14 residues. Trimming stripped 0 bases from V and 8 bases from J, with 14 bases between. Germline CDR1 reads SGHRS; CDR2 reads YFSETQ. CDR3 sequence: CASSLDLRYNEAFF. The CDR3 bases are TGCGCCAGCAGCTTGGATCTGCGGTACAACGAAGCTTTCTTT.

The chain combines TRBV6-6 with TRBJ2-3, with a weak D call TRBD1 (7 bases). The CDR3 has 15 residues. The germline gives CDR1 MNHNY, CDR2 SVGAGI (reference sequence). V was cut by 5 bases and J by 3 bases, with 15 bases left in between. In nucleotides, the CDR3 is TGTGCCAGCAGTGACAGGGACTTGTCGACAGATACGCAGTATTTT. The encoded protein is CASSDRDLSTDTQYF.

DNA of the CDR3: TGTGCCAGCAGCGAGGGAGGACGGACAGGGGGATATGGCTACACCTTC. Protein product: CASSEGGRTGGYGYTF. This chain uses TRBV9 with TRBJ1-2; 10 bases match TRBD1. Trimming at V came to 3 bases and at J to 5 bases, leaving 10 bases not matched to a gene. The CDR3 is 16 residues long. Germline loops: CDR1 SGDLS, CDR2 YYNGEE.

The chain has TRBV18 and TRBJ1-2; a weak D match, TRBD1 (6 bases). Germline V gene data show CDR1 as KGHSH and CDR2 as LQKENI. V lost 4 bases to trimming and J lost 5 bases, with 17 bases between them. This CDR3 has 15 residues. The CDR3 nucleotides read TGTGCCAGCTCACAGATCCGGGACACATTGTATGGCTACACCTTC. Translated: CASSQIRDTLYGYTF. Variable domain in full (rest from reference TRBV18 and TRBJ1-2): NAGVMQNPRHLVRRRGQEARLRCSPMKGHSHVYWYRQLPEEGLKFMVYLQKENIIDESGMPKERFSAEFPKEGPSILRIQQVVRGDSAAYFCASSQIRDTLYGYTFGSGTRLTVV.

This clone was observed once. The chain is built from TRBV28 and TRBJ1-4; TRBD1 is a possible D gene (6 bases). Trimming took off 5 bases at V and 8 bases at J, with 21 bases between the two ends. Per the germline V gene, CDR1 is MDHEN and CDR2 is SYDVKM. The CDR3 runs 16 residues. This CDR3 is CASSQTAQGLGEKLFF. DNA of the CDR3: TGTGCCAGCAGTCAGACCGCACAGGGCCTAGGGGAAAAACTGTTTTTT.

V gene TRBV27 combines with J gene TRBJ2-3; D is unclear. The CDR3 runs to 14 residues. Germline V lookup: CDR1 MNHEY, CDR2 SMNVEV (reference sequence). Trimming removed 6 bases at V and 0 bases at J, with 10 bases between. CDR3 residues: CASRLEWSTDTQYF. For the CDR3, the DNA is TGTGCCAGCAGATTAGAGTGGAGCACAGATACGCAGTATTTT.

This clone was detected a few times. This chain connects TRBV4-2 to TRBJ2-7, with 8 bases fitting TRBD2. The CDR3 contains 15 residues. V was pared by 0 bases and J by 5 bases, with 6 bases of the junction left unmatched. Germline CDR1 reads LGHNA; CDR2 reads YNFKEQ. CDR3 bases: TGTGCCAGCAGCCAAGACCCAGCGGGGGAGGACGAGCAGTACTTC. Translated: CASSQDPAGEDEQYF.

V is TRBV7-9 and J is TRBJ1-2; D is unresolved. Trimming shortened V by 2 bases and J by 2 bases, and 6 bases separated the two germline ends. Germline V gene lookup returns CDR1 SEHNR and CDR2 FQNEAQ (reference sequence). This CDR3 comprises 13 residues. The CDR3 sequence: CASSLSRNYGYTF. Here the CDR3 DNA reads TGTGCCAGCAGCTTATCGAGGAACTATGGCTACACCTTC.

This chain joins TRBV7-2 and TRBJ1-1, with D maybe TRBD1 (5 bases). The CDR3 is made up of 15 amino acids. Germline V lookup: CDR1 SGHTA, CDR2 FQGNSA. Trimming took 1 base from V and 2 from J, leaving 11 bases between them. The CDR3 loop reads CASSLEARDNTEAFF. Written as DNA, the CDR3 is TGTGCCAGCAGCTTAGAGGCCAGGGATAACACTGAAGCTTTCTTT.

This chain uses TRBV18 with TRBJ1-1; 12 bases map to TRBD1. The CDR3 runs to 15 residues. V was clipped by 3 bases and J by 1 base; unmatched bases: 0. Germline V gene sequence: CDR1 KGHSH, CDR2 LQKENI. CDR3 in amino acids: CASSPGQGANTEAFF. CDR3 DNA: TGTGCCAGCTCACCGGGACAGGGGGCGAACACTGAAGCTTTCTTT.

The chain couples TRBV7-2 to TRBJ1-2, with D uncertain. Germline CDR1 and CDR2: SGHTA and FQGNSA. V was cut by 0 bases and J by 1 base, with 9 bases left in between. The CDR3 has 15 amino acids. In nucleotides, the CDR3 is TGTGCCAGCAGCTTAGCGTTGAGGGTTAACTATGGCTACACCTTC. Residues: CASSLALRVNYGYTF.

In this sample, this clone turned up a few times. The J gene is TRBJ1-1, the V gene TRBV7-2, with D uncertain. The CDR3 consists of 13 residues. V was clipped by 6 bases and J by 0 bases, with 8 bases between them. Germline assignment: CDR1 SGHTA and CDR2 FQGNSA. The CDR3: CASRLQLNTEAFF. CDR3 nucleotide sequence: TGTGCCAGCAGGTTACAGTTGAACACTGAAGCTTTCTTT.

This clone was counted a single time. The CDR3 DNA is TGTGCCAGCAGCTTCCGGCGGGGGGACGCAGATACGCAGTATTTT. It codes for CASSFRRGDADTQYF. The rearrangement joins TRBV11-2 to TRBJ2-3; 8 bases line up with TRBD2. Germline lookup yields CDR1 SGHAT and CDR2 FQNNGV. The CDR3 loop spans 15 amino acids. The V and J ends lost 3 bases and 4 bases, in that order; junction bases with no gene match: 6.

The chain carries TRBV30 and TRBJ2-3; the D gene is possibly TRBD1 (5 bases). Germline assignment: CDR1 GTSNPN and CDR2 SVGIG (reference sequence). V dropped 1 base and J dropped 4 bases, with 9 bases sitting between them. The CDR3 is 13 residues long. The CDR3: CAWSGGPADTQYF. The CDR3 DNA is TGTGCCTGGAGTGGGGGCCCTGCAGATACGCAGTATTTT.

J is TRBJ2-7 and V is TRBV28; weak D call: TRBD1 (5 bases). Trimming pared 6 bases from V and 0 bases from J, leaving 6 bases between. This CDR3 is built from 12 residues. Per the germline V gene, CDR1 is MDHEN and CDR2 is SYDVKM. The CDR3 loop reads CASSRDSYEQYV. In DNA form, the CDR3 reads TGTGCCAGCAGCAGGGACTCCTACGAGCAGTACGTC.

The chain combines TRBV7-9 with TRBJ2-5; possibly TRBD1 for D (5 bases). V lost 5 bases, J lost 2 bases, and 15 bases lay in between. Germline loops: CDR1 SEHNR, CDR2 FQNEAQ (reference sequence). This CDR3 contains 15 residues. CDR3 coding DNA: TGTGCCAGCAGCAAAATTGGGGCAGAGCAAGAGACCCAGTACTTC. It codes for CASSKIGAEQETQYF.

The rearrangement links TRBV10-2 to TRBJ1-5; D is ambiguous. Trimming cost V 2 bases and J 3 bases, with 8 bases left between them. Germline V lookup: CDR1 WSHSY, CDR2 SAAADI. CDR3 length: 14 residues. The CDR3 is CASSEAGVNQPQHF. The CDR3 DNA reads as TGCGCCAGCAGTGAGGCCGGGGTCAATCAGCCCCAGCATTTT.

The J gene is TRBJ1-3, the V gene TRBV9, with a tentative D call TRBD1 (6 bases). Germline loops: CDR1 SGDLS, CDR2 YYNGEE. The V and J ends lost 3 bases and 0 bases respectively, with 22 bases between them. This CDR3 contains 19 residues. The CDR3 region has the DNA TGTGCCAGCAGCGAGATTGCCCAGGGGATTACGGACTCTGGAAACACCATATATTTT. It yields the protein CASSEIAQGITDSGNTIYF.

The gene calls are TRBV14 and TRBJ2-1, with 8 bases fitting TRBD1. V lost 3 bases, J lost 10 bases, and 5 bases stayed unmatched. The CDR3 sequence is 13 residues long. Germline CDR1 SGHDN, CDR2 FVKESK. The CDR3 sequence: CASSQVRGREQFF. The CDR3 DNA reads TGTGCCAGCAGCCAGGTCAGGGGGCGGGAGCAGTTCTTC. Based on the CDR3 plus reference TRBV14 and TRBJ2-1, the full variable domain is EAGVTQFPSHSVIEKGQTVTLRCDPISGHDNLYWYRRVMGKEIKFLLHFVKESKQDESGMPNNRFLAERTGGTYSTLKVQPAELEDSGVYFCASSQVRGREQFFGPGTRLTVL.

The rearrangement joins TRBV9 to TRBJ2-5, with D perhaps TRBD2 (6 bases). The CDR3 is 14 residues long. V was trimmed by 2 bases and J by 5 bases, leaving 13 bases between them. Looked up from germline, CDR1 is SGDLS and CDR2 is YYNGEE. The CDR3 bases are TGTGCCAGCAGCGTCCGACTAGAGGGGGAGACCCAGTACTTC. Protein product: CASSVRLEGETQYF.

In its sample, this clone was seen a few times. The chain couples TRBV5-6 to TRBJ1-4; unclear D gene. This CDR3 region has 14 residues. CDR1 and CDR2 from the germline V gene are SGHDT and YYEEEE. V was shortened by 0 bases and J by 8 bases, with 11 bases between the two germline ends. The CDR3 coding sequence is TGTGCCAGCAGCTTGGCCGGGGAATACGAAAAACTGTTTTTT. This translates into CASSLAGEYEKLFF.

The rearrangement joins TRBV27 to TRBJ1-3; D is perhaps TRBD1 (6 bases). Germline V lookup: CDR1 MNHEY, CDR2 SMNVEV (reference sequence). V lost 5 bases and J lost 2, with 13 bases in between. The CDR3 is 15 amino acids. CDR3 residues: CASSITGTTGNTIYF. The CDR3 DNA is TGTGCCAGCAGTATAACAGGGACCACTGGAAACACCATATATTTT.

The rearrangement uses TRBV7-2 and TRBJ1-2; unclear D gene. The CDR3 consists of 12 residues. V lost 2 bases and J 4 bases, leaving 5 bases between the germline ends. Germline V lookup: CDR1 SGHTA, CDR2 FQGNSA. As DNA, the CDR3 is TGTGCCAGCAGCTTAACGAGCTATGGCTACACCTTC. This sequence encodes CASSLTSYGYTF.